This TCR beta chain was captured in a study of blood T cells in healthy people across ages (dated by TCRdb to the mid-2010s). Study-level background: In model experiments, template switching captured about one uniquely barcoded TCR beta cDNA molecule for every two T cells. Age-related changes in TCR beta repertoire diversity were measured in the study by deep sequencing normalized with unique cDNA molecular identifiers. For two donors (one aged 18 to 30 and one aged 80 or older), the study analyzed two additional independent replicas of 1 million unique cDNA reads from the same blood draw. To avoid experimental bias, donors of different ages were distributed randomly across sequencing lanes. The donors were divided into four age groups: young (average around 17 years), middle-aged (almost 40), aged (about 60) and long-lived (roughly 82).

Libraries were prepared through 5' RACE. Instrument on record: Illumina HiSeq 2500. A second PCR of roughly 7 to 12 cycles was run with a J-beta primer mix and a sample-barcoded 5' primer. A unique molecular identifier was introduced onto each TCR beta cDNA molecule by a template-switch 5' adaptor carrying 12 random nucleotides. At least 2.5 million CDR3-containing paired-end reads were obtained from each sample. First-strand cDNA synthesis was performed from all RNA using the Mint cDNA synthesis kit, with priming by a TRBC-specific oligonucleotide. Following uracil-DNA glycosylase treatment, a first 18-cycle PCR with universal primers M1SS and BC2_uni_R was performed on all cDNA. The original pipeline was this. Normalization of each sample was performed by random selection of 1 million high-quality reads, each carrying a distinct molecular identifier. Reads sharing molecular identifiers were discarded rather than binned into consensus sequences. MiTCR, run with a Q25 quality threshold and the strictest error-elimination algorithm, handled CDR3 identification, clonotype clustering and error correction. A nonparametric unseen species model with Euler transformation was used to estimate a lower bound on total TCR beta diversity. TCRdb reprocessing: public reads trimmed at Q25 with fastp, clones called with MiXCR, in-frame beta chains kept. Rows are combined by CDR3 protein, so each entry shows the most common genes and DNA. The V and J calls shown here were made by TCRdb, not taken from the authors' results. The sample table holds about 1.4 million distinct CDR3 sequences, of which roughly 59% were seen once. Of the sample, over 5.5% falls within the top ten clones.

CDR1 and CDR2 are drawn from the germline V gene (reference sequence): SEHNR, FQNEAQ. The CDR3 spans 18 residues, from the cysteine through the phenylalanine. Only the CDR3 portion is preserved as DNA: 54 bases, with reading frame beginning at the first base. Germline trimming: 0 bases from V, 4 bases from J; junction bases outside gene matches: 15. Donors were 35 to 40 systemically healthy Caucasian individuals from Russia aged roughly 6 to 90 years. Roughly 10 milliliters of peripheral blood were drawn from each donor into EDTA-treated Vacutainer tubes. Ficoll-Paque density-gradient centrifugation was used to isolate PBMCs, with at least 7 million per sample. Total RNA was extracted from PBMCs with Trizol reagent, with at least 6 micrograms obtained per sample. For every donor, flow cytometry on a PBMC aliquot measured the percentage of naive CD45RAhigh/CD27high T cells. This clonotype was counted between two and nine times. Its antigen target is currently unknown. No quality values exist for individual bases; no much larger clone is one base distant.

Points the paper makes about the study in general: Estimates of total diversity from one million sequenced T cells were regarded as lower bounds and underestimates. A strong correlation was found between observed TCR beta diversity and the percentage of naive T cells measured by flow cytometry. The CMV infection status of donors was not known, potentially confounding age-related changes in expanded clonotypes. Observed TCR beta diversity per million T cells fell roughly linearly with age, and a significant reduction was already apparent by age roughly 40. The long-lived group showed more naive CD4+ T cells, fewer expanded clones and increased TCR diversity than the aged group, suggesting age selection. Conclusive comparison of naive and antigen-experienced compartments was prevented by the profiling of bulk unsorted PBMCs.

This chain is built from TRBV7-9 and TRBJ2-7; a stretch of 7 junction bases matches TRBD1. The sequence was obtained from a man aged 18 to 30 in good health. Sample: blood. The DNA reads TGTGCCAGCAGCTTAGCCCGTCTCTTAGACAGGGTAGGATACGAGCAGTACTTC. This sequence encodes CASSLARLLDRVGYEQYF.